The rows below give T cell receptor beta chains drawn from one sample of a study of radiotherapy plus CTLA-4 blockade in lung cancer. Libraries were prepared by immunoSEQ multiplex PCR; TCRdb keeps only in-frame clonotypes and omits some of them. Altogether about 28,000 clones are present, roughly 80% being singletons, with the ten largest covering approximately 8.3%. The material sequenced was peripheral blood, taken from a patient treated with radiotherapy plus ipilimumab. The receptors stem from a human donor with non-small cell lung cancer who had stable disease on radiotherapy plus ipilimumab. The CDR3 runs from the conserved cysteine through the conserved F or W. The D gene is left open where the match is weak.

TRBJ1-1,.,TRBV19,CASSISLNTEAFF
TRBJ1-1,TRBD1,TRBV15,CATSRDRGDRGQTEAFF
TRBJ2-5,TRBD2,TRBV11-2,CASSLGGGRQETQYF
TRBJ2-2,.,TRBV10-2,CARRGLGGELFF
TRBJ2-2,.,TRBV6-4,CASREGWNTGELFF
TRBJ2-5,.,TRBV7-6,CASSSSAWARQETQYF
TRBJ1-4,TRBD1,TRBV28,CASSFGQASNEKLFF
TRBJ1-5,.,TRBV19,CATLSSAGASNQPQHF
TRBJ2-5,.,TRBV13,CASSPARAGQETQYF
TRBJ1-2,.,TRBV6-5,CASSYLDRFTF
TRBJ1-1,.,TRBV5-6,CASSLYGTNTEAFF
TRBJ2-5,.,TRBV5-1,CASTTVGGQETQYF
TRBJ2-3,TRBD2,TRBV28,CASSWTSGPDTQYF
TRBJ1-2,.,TRBV7-2,CASSPGEADYGYTF
TRBJ2-3,.,TRBV10-1,CASSEGPSGFRDTQYF
TRBJ1-3,TRBD1,TRBV9,CASSETGVGNTIYF
TRBJ2-1,.,TRBV6-5,CASSYSWLNEQFF